A single T cell receptor (beta chain) is shown here with its context. TCRdb's copy holds only in-frame clones and misses some; the assay was immunoSEQ multiplex PCR. The sample records some 660,000 clones, approximately 73% being singletons. The sample belongs to a study of shared clonotypes between healthy human individuals. This CDR3 is 12 amino acids long. With 5 bases removed from V and 6 bases from J, the gap between germline ends came to 11 bases. Looked up from germline, CDR1 is SQVTM and CDR2 is ANQGSEA. The sequence was collected from a woman in her twenties or thirties in good health. V gene TRBV29-1 combines with J gene TRBJ2-1; weak D call: TRBD2 (6 bases). Sequenced input: memory CD4+ T cells sorted from blood. Noted subset: CD45RA-negative fraction. The CDR3 sequence is CSVYPGGNEQFF. In DNA, the CDR3 is TGCAGCGTTTACCCCGGGGGCAATGAGCAGTTCTTC.